There are a few counts of the clone carrying this T cell receptor (beta chain). The antigen remains unidentified. This cohort consisted of healthy bone marrow donors. The study sampled nominally healthy donors, though unrecorded immune exposures were likely. This sample is drawn from a study of cytomegalovirus exposure and HLA in healthy donors. Study-wide points: V- and J-gene trimming in TCR beta was tied to a missense DCLRE1C variant by an analysis performed later.

The CDR3 length is 14 residues. Germline V gene sequence: CDR1 SNHLY, CDR2 FYNNEI. Trimming removed 7 bases from V and 2 bases from J, with 13 bases in between. With 60 Vbeta and 13 Jbeta primers, the PCR was carried out. How the authors handled the data: An analysis that came later counted 80 million or so unique TCR beta chains, approximately 9.9 million shared. TCRdb's copy holds only in-frame clones and misses some; the assay was immunoSEQ multiplex PCR. That table gives V, J and clone size, and the DNA gave D and trimming. The table has over 65,000 clones, around three quarters seen once. Input material: PBMCs. V and J are TRBV2 and TRBJ2-3; possible D gene TRBD1, 6 bases. The receptor's source is a man aged 55 to 70 in good health and CMV-seropositive. The CDR3 here is CASILQGPTDTQYF. In DNA form, the CDR3 reads TGTGCCAGCATTTTACAGGGTCCCACAGATACGCAGTATTTT. Looking up the rest from reference TRBV2 and TRBJ2-3 gives the full variable domain: EPEVTQTPSHQVTQMGQEVILRCVPISNHLYFYWYRQILGQKVEFLVSFYNNEISEKSEIFDDQFSVERPDGSNFTLKIRSTKLEDSAMYFCASILQGPTDTQYFGPGTRLTVL.